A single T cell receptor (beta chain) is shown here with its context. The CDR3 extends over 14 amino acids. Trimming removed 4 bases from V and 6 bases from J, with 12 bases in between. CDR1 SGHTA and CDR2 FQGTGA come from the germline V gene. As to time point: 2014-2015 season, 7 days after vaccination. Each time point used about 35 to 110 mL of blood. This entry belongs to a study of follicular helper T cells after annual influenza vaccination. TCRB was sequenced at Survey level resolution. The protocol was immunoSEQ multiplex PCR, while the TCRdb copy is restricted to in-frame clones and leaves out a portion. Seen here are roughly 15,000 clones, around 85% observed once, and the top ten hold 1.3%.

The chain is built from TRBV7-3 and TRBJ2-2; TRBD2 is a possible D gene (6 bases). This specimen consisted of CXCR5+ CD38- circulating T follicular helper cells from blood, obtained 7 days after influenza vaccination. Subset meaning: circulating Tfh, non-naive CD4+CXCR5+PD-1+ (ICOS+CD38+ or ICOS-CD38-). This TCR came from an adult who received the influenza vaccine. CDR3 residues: CASSSRSGAGELFF. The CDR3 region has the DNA TGTGCCAGCAGCTCCCGTTCGGGGGCCGGGGAGCTGTTTTTT.